This T cell receptor beta chain was retrieved from a study of cytomegalovirus exposure and HLA in healthy donors. The CDR3 runs 17 residues. Germline V gene data show CDR1 as MGHRA and CDR2 as YSYEKL. The primer mix had 60 Vbeta and 13 Jbeta primers. Method: immunoSEQ multiplex PCR; TCRdb's copy keeps in-frame clones and lacks some. The sample lists 95,000 or so clones, 81% occurring once. The clonotype was recovered from a woman aged 70-85 years in good health and CMV-seropositive. Sequenced sample: PBMCs. The chain uses TRBV4-1 and TRBJ2-5, with 12 bases identical to TRBD2. With the DNA end fitting TRBJ2-7 better, the J assignment may be wrong. CDR3 bases: TGCGCCAGCAGCCAAGTACTAGCGGGAGGAAGTTTGGACGAGCAGTACTTC. Encoded protein: CASSQVLAGGSLDEQYF.